This T cell receptor (beta chain) stems from a study of blood T cell repertoires in COVID-19. Study summary: The study drew acute and convalescent COVID-19 samples from the United States, Italy and Spain. Nucleic acid was either cDNA or gDNA, and it came from T cells, B-cell-depleted T cells, or PBMCs.

Methods used by the authors: Amplification of reference gene primers was used by the study to estimate nucleated cell counts. Produced via immunoSEQ multiplex PCR; TCRdb's table is partial and in-frame only. For V, J and clone size, that table is used; D and trimming come from the DNA. The sample lists over 110,000 clones; about nine tenths were seen once. Resolution of symptoms, clearance, or two negative PCRs was present in recovered Cohort 3 donors. The CDR3 is made up of 14 amino acids. The V gene's germline CDR1 is MDHEN and CDR2 SYDVKM. V trimming: 6 bases; J trimming: 2 bases; junction bases outside the gene matches: 4.

The sample was PBMCs or T cells enriched from blood (not recorded which). The receptor's source is a man aged 55 to 69 who had recovered from COVID-19. J is TRBJ1-3 and V is TRBV28; 7 positions match TRBD1. CDR3 nucleotide sequence: TGTGCCAGCAGACCCGACAGGGCTGGAAACACCATATATTTT. As protein: CASRPDRAGNTIYF.